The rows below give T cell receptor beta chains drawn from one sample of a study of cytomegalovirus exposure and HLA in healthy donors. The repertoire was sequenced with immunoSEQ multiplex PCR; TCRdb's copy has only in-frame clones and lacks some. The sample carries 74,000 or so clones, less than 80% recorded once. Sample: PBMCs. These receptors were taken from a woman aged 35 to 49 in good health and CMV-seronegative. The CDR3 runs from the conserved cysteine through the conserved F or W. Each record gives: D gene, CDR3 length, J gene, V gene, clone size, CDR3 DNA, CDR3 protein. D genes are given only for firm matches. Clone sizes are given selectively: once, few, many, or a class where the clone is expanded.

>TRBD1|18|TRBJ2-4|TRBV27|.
TGTGCCAGCAGTCCCGGACAGGGGAGGGGGTATGCCAAAAACATTCAGTACTTC
CASSPGQGRGYAKNIQYF
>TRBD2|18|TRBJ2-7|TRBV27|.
TGTGCCAGCAGTTTACGACTAGCGGGAGGCGTTACGTCCTACGAGCAGTACTTC
CASSLRLAGGVTSYEQYF
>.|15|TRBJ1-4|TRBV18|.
TGTGCCAGCTCATGGAGGCCGTCAACTAATGAAAAACTGTTTTTT
CASSWRPSTNEKLFF
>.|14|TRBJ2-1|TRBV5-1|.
TGCGCCAGCAGCTTGGAGGGGGTCTTCAATGAGCAGTTCTTC
CASSLEGVFNEQFF
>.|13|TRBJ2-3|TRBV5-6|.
TGTGCCAGCAGCTTGAGACAGGAAGGTACGCAGTATTTT
CASSLRQEGTQYF
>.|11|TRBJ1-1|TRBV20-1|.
TGCAGTGCCAGAACTGTAGCTGAAGCTTTCTTT
CSARTVAEAFF
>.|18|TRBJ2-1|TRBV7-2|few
TGTGCCAGCAGCTTAGAGATCGGCTGGCAGGGGTATTACAATGAGCAGTTCTTC
CASSLEIGWQGYYNEQFF
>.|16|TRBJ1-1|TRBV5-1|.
TGCGCCAGCAGCTTGGTTCCCAGGGGAGGGGTCACTGAAGCTTTCTTT
CASSLVPRGGVTEAFF
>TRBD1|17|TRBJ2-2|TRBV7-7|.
TGTGCCAGCAGCTTAGCCCCGGGACAGGGGAACACCGGGGAGCTGTTTTTT
CASSLAPGQGNTGELFF
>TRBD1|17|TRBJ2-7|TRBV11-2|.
TGTGCCAGCAGCCCGGGACAGGGGATGATGGTACGGTTCGAGCAGTACTTC
CASSPGQGMMVRFEQYF
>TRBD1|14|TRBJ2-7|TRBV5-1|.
TGCGCCAGCAGCTGGATGGACAGGCTCTACGAGCAGTACTTC
CASSWMDRLYEQYF
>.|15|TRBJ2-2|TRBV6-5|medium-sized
TGTGCCAGCAGTTGGGACAATCTGGACACCGGGGAGCTGTTTTTT
CASSWDNLDTGELFF
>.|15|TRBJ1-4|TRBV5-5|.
TGTGCCAGCAGCGAAGTCAGCACCCACGGGGAAAAACTGTTTTTT
CASSEVSTHGEKLFF
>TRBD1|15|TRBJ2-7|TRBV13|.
TGTGCCAGCAGCTTATCCGGACAGGCGACCTACGAGCAGTACTTC
CASSLSGQATYEQYF
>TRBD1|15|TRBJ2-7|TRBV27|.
TGTGCCACCAATACGTGGGACAGGGGACGATACGAGCAGTACTTC
CATNTWDRGRYEQYF
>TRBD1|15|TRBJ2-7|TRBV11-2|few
TGTGCCAGCAGCTTACGCCGACAGGGGTACTACGAGCAGTACTTC
CASSLRRQGYYEQYF
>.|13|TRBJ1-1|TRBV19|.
TGTGCCAGTAGCCCGAGGAGACTCACTGAAGCTTTCTTT
CASSPRRLTEAFF
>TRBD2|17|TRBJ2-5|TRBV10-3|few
TGTGCCATCAGTGACGCTAGCGGGGGGGGCCATGTAGAGACCCAGTACTTC
CAISDASGGGHVETQYF
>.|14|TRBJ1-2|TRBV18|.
TGTGCCAGCTCACCACGGCAGGGCGGAGACGGCTACACCTTC
CASSPRQGGDGYTF
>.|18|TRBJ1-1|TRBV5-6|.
TGTGCCAGCAGCCCCCTCGGACGGGAGGGATTGATGGGCACTGAAGCTTTCTTT
CASSPLGREGLMGTEAFF
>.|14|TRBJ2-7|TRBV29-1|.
TGCAGCGCACCGAAGGGGTCAGGGTCCGACGAGCAGTACTTC
CSAPKGSGSDEQYF
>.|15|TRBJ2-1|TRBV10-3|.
TGTGCCATCAGTGAGTACAGCGGGGACAACAATCGGCAGTTCTTC
CAISEYSGDNNRQFF
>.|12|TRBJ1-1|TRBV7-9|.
TGTGCCAGCAGCTTAGAGGAAAGGAGGGCTTTCTTT
CASSLEERRAFF
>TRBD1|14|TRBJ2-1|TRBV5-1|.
TGCGCCAGCAGCTGGAGACAGGGTCATAATGAGCAGTTCTTC
CASSWRQGHNEQFF
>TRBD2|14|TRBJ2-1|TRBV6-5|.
TGTGCCAGCAGATCCGAGCGGGGGGGCAATGAGCAGTTCTTC
CASRSERGGNEQFF
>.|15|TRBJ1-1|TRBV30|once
TGTGCCTGGAGTGTACAGGTTTTTATGAACACTGAAGCTTTCTTT
CAWSVQVFMNTEAFF
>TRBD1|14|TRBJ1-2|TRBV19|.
TGTGCCAGTCGGACAGGAGGGTCGGCCTATGGCTACACCTTC
CASRTGGSAYGYTF
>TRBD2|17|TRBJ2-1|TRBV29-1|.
TGCAGCGGGGAGCTAGCGGGAGGGACGGTCGCGTACAATGAGCAGTTCTTC
CSGELAGGTVAYNEQFF
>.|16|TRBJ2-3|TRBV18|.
TGTGCCAGCTCACCATTAGTAGAGGTTAACACAGATACGCAGTATTTT
CASSPLVEVNTDTQYF
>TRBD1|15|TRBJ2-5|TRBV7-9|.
TGTGCCAGCAGCTGGGTAGGGGGCGGAATGGAGACCCAGTACTTC
CASSWVGGGMETQYF
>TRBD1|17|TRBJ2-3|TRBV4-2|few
TGTGCCAGCAGCCAAGACCCCCCGGGACAGGGGACAGATACGCAGTATTTT
CASSQDPPGQGTDTQYF
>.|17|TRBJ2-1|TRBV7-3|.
TGTGCCAGCAGCTTATTTGGGGGGACAGTGGTTGACAATGAGCAGTTCTTC
CASSLFGGTVVDNEQFF
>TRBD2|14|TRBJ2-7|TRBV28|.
TGTGCCAGCAGTTCGGGGACTATGTCTTACGAGCAGTACTTC
CASSSGTMSYEQYF
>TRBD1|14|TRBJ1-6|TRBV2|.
TGTGCCAGCAGTGATTGGGGACAGAATTCACCCCTCCACTTT
CASSDWGQNSPLHF
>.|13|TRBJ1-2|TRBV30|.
TGTGCCTGGAGTCCTAGGGGGTACTATGGCTACACCTTC
CAWSPRGYYGYTF
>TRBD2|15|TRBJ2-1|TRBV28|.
TGTGCCAGCAGCGCGGGGGTAGTAGTCGGCTATGAGCAGTTCTTC
CASSAGVVVGYEQFF
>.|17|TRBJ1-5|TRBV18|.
TGTGCCAGCTCACCTGGTCATTCTCAGGCAAGCAATCAGCCCCAGCATTTT
CASSPGHSQASNQPQHF
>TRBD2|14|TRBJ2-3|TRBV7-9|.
TGTGCCAGCAGCACTAGCGGCAACACAGATACGCAGTATTTT
CASSTSGNTDTQYF
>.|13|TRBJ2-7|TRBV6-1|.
TGTGCCAGTTTACAGACGACGTCCTACGAGCAGTACTTC
CASLQTTSYEQYF
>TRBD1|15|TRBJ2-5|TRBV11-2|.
TGTGCCAGCAGCCTCCAGGGACAGGGGGTGGGGACCCAGTACTTC
CASSLQGQGVGTQYF
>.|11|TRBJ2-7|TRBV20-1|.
TGCAGTGCGCCTAGCTCCTACGAGCAGTACTTC
CSAPSSYEQYF
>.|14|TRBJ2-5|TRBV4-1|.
TGCGCCAGCAGCCCGCCAGGGCTCCCAGAGACCCAGTACTTC
CASSPPGLPETQYF
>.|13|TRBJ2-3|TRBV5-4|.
TGTGCCAGCAGCCGAACGAGGGAAGATACGCAGTATTTT
CASSRTREDTQYF
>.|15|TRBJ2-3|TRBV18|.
TGTGCCAGCTCTAGTGGTAGCACTAGCACAGATACGCAGTATTTT
CASSSGSTSTDTQYF
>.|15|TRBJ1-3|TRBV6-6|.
TGTGCCAGCAGCCTCGATCCGGTGGTGTCGAACACCATATATTTT
CASSLDPVVSNTIYF
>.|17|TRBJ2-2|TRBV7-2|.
TGTGCCAGCAGCACCCGAGGGGGCAGCGGGAGAATCGGGGAGCTGTTTTTT
CASSTRGGSGRIGELFF
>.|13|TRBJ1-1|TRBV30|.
TGTGCCTGGAGTTCAGGGTTTCCCGCTGAAGCTTTCTTT
CAWSSGFPAEAFF
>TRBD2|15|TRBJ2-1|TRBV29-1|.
TGCAGCGTTGAAGGGGCTAGCGGGAGAAGGGGTGAGCAGTTCTTC
CSVEGASGRRGEQFF
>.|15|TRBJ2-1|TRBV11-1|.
TGTGCCAGCAGCTTAAACCCGAGCTCCTACAATGAGCAGTTCTTC
CASSLNPSSYNEQFF
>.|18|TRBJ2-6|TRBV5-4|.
TGTGCCAGCAGCCACAGACAAGGAGGAAGCTCTGGGGCCAACGTCCTGACTTTC
CASSHRQGGSSGANVLTF
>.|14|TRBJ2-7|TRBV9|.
TGTGCCAGCAGCGTAGGCGATCTCTCCTACGAGCAGTACTTC
CASSVGDLSYEQYF
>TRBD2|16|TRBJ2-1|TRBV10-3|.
TGTGCCATCAGTGAGTCCGCTAGCGGGAGGGACAATGAGCAGTTCTTC
CAISESASGRDNEQFF
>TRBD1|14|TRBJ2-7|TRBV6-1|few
TGTGCCAGCTTTCTGGGGGGGACAGGGGACGAGCAGTACTTC
CASFLGGTGDEQYF
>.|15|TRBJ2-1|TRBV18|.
TGTGCCAGCTCACCTTGGATAGCCCCCTACAATGAGCAGTTCTTC
CASSPWIAPYNEQFF
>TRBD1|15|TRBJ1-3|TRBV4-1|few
TGCGCCAGCAGCCAAGCGAACAGGGGAGGAAACACCATATATTTT
CASSQANRGGNTIYF
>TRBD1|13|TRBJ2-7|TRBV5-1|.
TGCGCCAGCAGCTTGGGACAGGGAAGCGAGCAGTACTTC
CASSLGQGSEQYF
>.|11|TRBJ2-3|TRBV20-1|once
TGCAGTGTGTTCCGGGCAGATACGCAGTATTTT
CSVFRADTQYF
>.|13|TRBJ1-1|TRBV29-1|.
TGCAGCGCCAAAACAGTGATGGACACTGAAGCTTTCTTT
CSAKTVMDTEAFF
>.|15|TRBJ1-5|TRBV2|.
TGTGCCAGCAGTGACGGAGGGCTTAGAAATCAGCCCCAGCATTTT
CASSDGGLRNQPQHF
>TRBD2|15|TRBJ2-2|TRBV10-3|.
TGTGCCATCAGTGATGAGCGGGACCTCACCGGGGAGCTGTTTTTT
CAISDERDLTGELFF